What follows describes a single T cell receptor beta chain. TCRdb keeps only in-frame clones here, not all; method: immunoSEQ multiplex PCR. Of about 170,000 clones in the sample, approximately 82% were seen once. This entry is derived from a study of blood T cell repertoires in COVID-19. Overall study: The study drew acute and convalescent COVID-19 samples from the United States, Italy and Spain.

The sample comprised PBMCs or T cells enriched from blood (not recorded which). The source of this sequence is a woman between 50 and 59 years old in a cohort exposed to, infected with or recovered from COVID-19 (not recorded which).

The CDR3 is CAISSSTGGNGANVLTF. The DNA of the CDR3 is TGTGCCATCAGTTCGTCGACAGGGGGAAATGGGGCCAACGTCCTGACTTTC. The chain uses TRBV10-3 and TRBJ2-6; TRBD1 aligns across 9 bases. Germline CDR1 is ENHRY and CDR2 is SYGVKD. V lost 5 bases to trimming and J lost 3 bases; unmatched junction nucleotides: 8. This CDR3 contains 17 residues.